This T cell receptor (beta chain) was recovered during a study of identical twins. General study points: Excess twin sharing in beta out-of-frame sequences was weaker. Analyses of zero insertions could, in part, be confounded by invariant MAIT and iNKT cells.

A remark on this clonotype: The antigen is not known. Lacking the conserved final phenylalanine or tryptophan, this CDR3 likely reflects a read error.

V dropped 1 base and J dropped 4 bases, with 11 bases sitting between them. This CDR3 has 14 residues. The V gene's germline CDR1 is LGHNA and CDR2 YSLEER. Template switching added a universal primer site; cDNA carried unique molecular identifiers. MiXCR was run by TCRdb on the 5' RACE reads, yielding one entry per CDR3 protein. The sample shows approximately 700,000 distinct CDR3 sequences, approximately 6% of them seen only once. This chain joins TRBV4-3 and TRBJ2-7; possibly TRBD2 for D (5 bases). This TCR came from a man younger than 35 in good health. The source material was naive T cells sorted from blood. The CDR3 loop is CASSQVVSGYEQYI. CDR3 sequence (DNA): TGCGCCAGCAGCCAAGTAGTATCGGGGTACGAGCAGTACATC.